The 4 T cell receptor beta chains below were found in one sample sequenced in a study of response to subunit inactivated influenza vaccine. In TCRdb, the RT-PCR reads were re-called with MiXCR into one record per CDR3 protein. The repertoire holds around 580,000 distinct CDR3 sequences, around 15% seen once, with more than 9.5% in the top ten. The sequencing used PBMCs from blood, collected about 11 days after vaccination. These receptors were taken from a man aged 50 or older who received an inactivated influenza vaccine.

This clonotype has just a few counts. This chain uses TRBV3-1 with TRBJ1-5, with D perhaps TRBD1 (6 bases). Germline values: CDR1 LGHDT, CDR2 YNNKEL (reference sequence). V lost 1 base and J lost 3, with 10 bases in between. The CDR3 is 15 residues long. CDR3 region: CASSQGRGFNQPQHF. CDR3 coding DNA: TGTGCCAGCAGCCAAGGCAGGGGCTTCAATCAGCCCCAGCATTTT.

This clonotype was counted only a few times. The V gene is TRBV7-9, the J gene TRBJ2-1, with 12 bases fitting TRBD2. The CDR3 runs to 16 residues. CDR1 is SEHNR and CDR2 is FQNEAQ in the germline V gene (reference sequence). The trim removed 4 bases at V and 5 bases at J, leaving 6 bases unmatched. The CDR3 bases are TGTGCCAGCAGCTCTTGGTGGACTAGCGGGAACAATGAGCAGTTCTTC. Translating it yields CASSSWWTSGNNEQFF.

This clonotype was recorded a few times. The genes are TRBV6-1 and TRBJ2-5, with D possibly matching TRBD2 (5 bases). The germline V gene encodes CDR1 MNHNS and CDR2 SASEGT. V was shortened by 8 bases and J by 1 base, with 11 bases between the two germline ends. This CDR3 region has 13 residues. CDR3 DNA: TGTGCCAGCTATTCGGGGATCCAAGAGACCCAGTACTTC. It yields the protein CASYSGIQETQYF.

For the CDR3, the DNA is TGTGCCAGCAGAGTCGGCAGGGGATTCTATGGCTACACCTTC. Protein sequence: CASRVGRGFYGYTF. The chain combines TRBV6-1 with TRBJ1-2; a weak D match, TRBD1 (6 bases). V dropped 6 bases and J dropped 4 bases, with 15 bases sitting between them. CDR3 size: 14 residues. Germline V gene lookup returns CDR1 MNHNS and CDR2 SASEGT.